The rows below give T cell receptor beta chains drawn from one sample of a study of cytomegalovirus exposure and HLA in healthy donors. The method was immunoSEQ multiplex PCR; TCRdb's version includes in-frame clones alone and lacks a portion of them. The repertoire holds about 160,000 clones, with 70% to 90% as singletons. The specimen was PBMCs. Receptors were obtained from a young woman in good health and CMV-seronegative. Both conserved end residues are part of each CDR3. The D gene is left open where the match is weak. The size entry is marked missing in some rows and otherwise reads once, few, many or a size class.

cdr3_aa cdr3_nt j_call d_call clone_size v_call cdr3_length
CASSLWGSGTDTQYF TGTGCCAGCAGTTTATGGGGTTCGGGGACAGATACGCAGTATTTT TRBJ2-3 - - TRBV28 15
CASSLATGSGANVLTF TGCGCCAGCAGCTTGGCCACGGGCTCTGGGGCCAACGTCCTGACTTTC TRBJ2-6 - - TRBV5-1 16
CATSRQGYNEQFF TGTGCCACCAGCAGACAGGGATACAATGAGCAGTTCTTC TRBJ2-1 - - TRBV15 13
CASSPTVGQGGYTF TGTGCCAGCAGCCCTACGGTGGGCCAGGGTGGCTACACCTTC TRBJ1-2 - - TRBV9 14
CASSAGLQETQYF TGTGCCAGCAGTGCCGGACTGCAGGAGACCCAGTACTTC TRBJ2-5 - - TRBV6-1 13
CASSLTDRASYEQYF TGTGCCAGCAGTTTAACGGACAGGGCCTCCTACGAGCAGTACTTC TRBJ2-7 TRBD1 - TRBV28 15
CASSAPGSGGYNEQFF TGTGCCAGCAGCGCTCCCGGTAGCGGGGGGTACAATGAGCAGTTCTTC TRBJ2-1 TRBD2 - TRBV9 16
CASSQDRANEKLFF TGTGCCAGCAGCCAGGACAGGGCTAATGAAAAACTGTTTTTT TRBJ1-4 TRBD1 - TRBV2 14
CSVGGTTLGARTEAFF TGCAGCGTTGGGGGTACGACATTGGGGGCGAGAACTGAAGCTTTCTTT TRBJ1-1 - - TRBV29-1 16
CASSPRQGANYGYTF TGTGCCAGCAGCCCCCGACAGGGGGCTAACTATGGCTACACCTTC TRBJ1-2 TRBD1 - TRBV7-3 15
CSVVVREAGELFF TGCAGCGTTGTAGTTAGGGAGGCCGGGGAGCTGTTTTTT TRBJ2-2 - - TRBV29-1 13
CASSFPNQETQYF TGCGCCAGCAGCTTTCCCAATCAAGAGACCCAGTACTTC TRBJ2-5 - - TRBV5-1 13
CASSSTRQDRDNQPQHF TGTGCCAGCAGTTCCACTCGTCAGGACAGGGACAATCAGCCCCAGCATTTT TRBJ1-5 TRBD1 - TRBV27 17
CASSPQPEDYGYTF TGCGCCAGCAGCCCACAACCGGAGGACTATGGCTACACCTTC TRBJ1-2 - - TRBV5-1 14
CSVDPGQGGEQYF TGCAGCGTTGATCCGGGACAGGGGGGCGAGCAGTACTTC TRBJ2-7 TRBD1 - TRBV29-1 13
CASSLGQGRMGSYEQYF TGTGCCAGCAGCTTAGGACAGGGAAGGATGGGGTCCTACGAGCAGTACTTC TRBJ2-7 TRBD1 - TRBV11-1 17
CASSPDSLSPYGYTF TGTGCCAGCTCACCAGACAGTTTGTCTCCATATGGCTACACCTTC TRBJ1-2 - - TRBV18 15
CASSLARGARLTDTQYF TGTGCCAGCAGCTTGGCCAGGGGGGCGCGCCTCACAGATACGCAGTATTTT TRBJ2-3 - - TRBV5-4 17
CASSWTGYSNQPQHF TGTGCCAGCAGCTGGACAGGGTATAGCAATCAGCCCCAGCATTTT TRBJ1-5 TRBD1 - TRBV7-2 15
CASSPFDRGSYNEQFF TGTGCCAGCTCACCATTTGACAGGGGTTCCTACAATGAGCAGTTCTTC TRBJ2-1 TRBD1 - TRBV18 16
CASSQDRGRDNEQFF TGCGCCAGCAGCCAAGACAGGGGGCGCGACAATGAGCAGTTCTTC TRBJ2-1 TRBD1 - TRBV4-1 15
CASSVQAYQGNEQFF TGTGCCAGCAGTGTACAGGCCTACCAGGGCAATGAGCAGTTCTTC TRBJ2-1 - - TRBV2 15
CASGLTQETQYF TGTGCCAGCGGACTTACCCAAGAGACCCAGTACTTC TRBJ2-5 - few TRBV2 12
CASSERIANYGYTF TGTGCCAGCAGTGAAAGGATAGCCAACTATGGCTACACCTTC TRBJ1-2 - - TRBV6-1 14
CASSDPGTGRNEQYF TGTGCCAGCAGCGACCCGGGGACAGGGAGGAACGAGCAGTACTTC TRBJ2-7 TRBD1 - TRBV7-9 15
CASSPRDSYSTDTQYF TGTGCCAGCTCACCTCGGGACAGCTATAGCACAGATACGCAGTATTTT TRBJ2-3 TRBD1 - TRBV18 16
CASSPTGSSYEQYF TGTGCCAGCTCACCGACAGGGAGCTCCTACGAGCAGTACTTC TRBJ2-7 TRBD1 - TRBV18 14
CASSFYLVMGGGVSGANVLTF TGCGCCAGCAGCTTTTATCTCGTGATGGGCGGAGGGGTGTCTGGGGCCAACGTCCTGACTTTC TRBJ2-6 - once TRBV4-1 21
CASSPPTGGTTEAFF TGTGCCAGCTCACCACCGACAGGGGGGACCACTGAAGCTTTCTTT TRBJ1-1 TRBD1 - TRBV18 15
CASSGGSGGASPLHF TGCGCCAGCAGCGGGGGGTCAGGCGGGGCTTCACCCCTCCACTTT TRBJ1-6 - - TRBV5-1 15
CAAEREGTGELFF TGTGCCGCCGAGCGGGAGGGCACCGGGGAGCTGTTTTTT TRBJ2-2 TRBD2 once TRBV30 13
CASSWRQGVSYEQYF TGCGCCAGCAGCTGGAGACAGGGGGTCTCCTACGAGCAGTACTTC TRBJ2-7 TRBD1 - TRBV5-1 15
CASSLADRGRANTEAFF TGTGCCAGCAGCTTAGCGGACCGGGGGAGGGCGAACACTGAAGCTTTCTTT TRBJ1-1 - once TRBV7-9 17
CASSSPFSGNQETQYF TGCGCCAGCAGCTCACCTTTCTCGGGGAACCAAGAGACCCAGTACTTC TRBJ2-5 - - TRBV5-1 16
CASSERFRGTGELFF TGTGCCAGCAGTGAGCGATTCAGGGGCACCGGGGAGCTGTTTTTT TRBJ2-2 - - TRBV6-1 15
CASSYFFQGWDTEAFF TGTGCCAGCAGTTATTTTTTCCAGGGCTGGGACACTGAAGCTTTCTTT TRBJ1-1 - - TRBV6-5 16
CATTSGTTDTQYF TGTGCCACCACTAGCGGGACCACAGATACGCAGTATTTT TRBJ2-3 TRBD2 once TRBV19 13
CASSIRAEKENIQYF TGTGCCAGTAGTATAAGAGCGGAGAAAGAAAACATTCAGTACTTC TRBJ2-4 - - TRBV19 15
CASSSPTGARNSPLHF TGTGCCAGCAGTTCTCCCACAGGGGCGAGAAATTCACCCCTCCACTTT TRBJ1-6 TRBD1 - TRBV6-5 16
CASSPSSLSGANVLTF TGTGCCAGCAGCCCCTCCAGTCTCTCTGGGGCCAACGTCCTGACTTTC TRBJ2-6 - once TRBV7-3 16